Listed below are T cell receptor beta chains from one sample, sequenced in a study of CD8 T cells in Susac syndrome. TCRdb analysed the immunoSEQ multiplex PCR reads with MiXCR anew, one entry per CDR3 protein. The sample shows 80,000 or so distinct CDR3 sequences, 94% of them seen only once. The sequenced sample was CD8+ T cells from PBMCs. The receptor set was obtained from a human donor in good health. CDR3s include the opening cysteine and the closing phenylalanine or tryptophan. The D gene is left open where the match is weak.

d_gene: .
j_gene: TRBJ1-1
v_gene: TRBV12-3/TRBV12-4
CDR3aa: CASRRERRDTEAFF

d_gene: .
j_gene: TRBJ2-5
v_gene: TRBV12-3/TRBV12-4
CDR3aa: CASSPLWGEYQETQYF

d_gene: TRBD2
j_gene: TRBJ2-1
v_gene: TRBV9
CDR3aa: CASSVVEAGAYNEQFF

d_gene: .
j_gene: TRBJ1-2
v_gene: TRBV30
CDR3aa: CAWEVTEHGYGYTF

d_gene: .
j_gene: TRBJ2-2
v_gene: TRBV3-1
CDR3aa: CASSQRGALITGELFF

d_gene: TRBD2
j_gene: TRBJ2-5
v_gene: TRBV19
CDR3aa: CATQPLTSGSETQYF

d_gene: .
j_gene: TRBJ1-5
v_gene: TRBV4-1
CDR3aa: CASSQDPGNQPQHF

d_gene: .
j_gene: TRBJ2-7
v_gene: TRBV20-1
CDR3aa: CSAREQGNEQYF

d_gene: .
j_gene: TRBJ2-7
v_gene: TRBV29-1
CDR3aa: CSVDDGYEQYF

d_gene: .
j_gene: TRBJ2-5
v_gene: TRBV27
CDR3aa: CASSRGGQETQYF

d_gene: TRBD2
j_gene: TRBJ2-3
v_gene: TRBV7-6
CDR3aa: CASSLAGGGGGTDTQYF

d_gene: .
j_gene: TRBJ1-2
v_gene: TRBV20-1
CDR3aa: CSAPDIRGYTF

d_gene: .
j_gene: TRBJ2-7
v_gene: TRBV27
CDR3aa: CASTTLLGGSVLEQYF

d_gene: TRBD1
j_gene: TRBJ2-1
v_gene: TRBV27
CDR3aa: CASSFLGQGNEQFF

d_gene: TRBD1
j_gene: TRBJ1-2
v_gene: TRBV7-9
CDR3aa: CASSAGTGYSYGYTF

d_gene: TRBD2
j_gene: TRBJ2-1
v_gene: TRBV9
CDR3aa: CASSTSGRSYNEQFF

d_gene: TRBD2
j_gene: TRBJ2-1
v_gene: TRBV9
CDR3aa: CASSVSGSSYNEQFF

d_gene: .
j_gene: TRBJ1-5
v_gene: TRBV9
CDR3aa: CASSDKGGEYQPQHF

d_gene: TRBD2
j_gene: TRBJ2-1
v_gene: TRBV29-1
CDR3aa: CSVERTSGNNEQFF

d_gene: TRBD2
j_gene: TRBJ2-3
v_gene: TRBV6-1
CDR3aa: CASSDSSGGADTQYF

d_gene: TRBD1
j_gene: TRBJ1-1
v_gene: TRBV18
CDR3aa: CASSPPNGDSPGWWAEAFF

d_gene: .
j_gene: TRBJ2-2
v_gene: TRBV27
CDR3aa: CASSYPYTGELFF

d_gene: .
j_gene: TRBJ1-3
v_gene: TRBV20-1
CDR3aa: CSARDGGNTIYF

d_gene: TRBD1
j_gene: TRBJ1-2
v_gene: TRBV4-1
CDR3aa: CASSQAQGVGLGYGYTF

d_gene: .
j_gene: TRBJ2-3
v_gene: TRBV24-1
CDR3aa: CATSGSTDTQYF

d_gene: TRBD1
j_gene: TRBJ1-1
v_gene: TRBV27
CDR3aa: CASAALTGVSFF

d_gene: .
j_gene: TRBJ1-1
v_gene: TRBV29-1
CDR3aa: CSVVGGDTEAFF

d_gene: .
j_gene: TRBJ1-5
v_gene: TRBV27
CDR3aa: CASSRWASNQPQHF

d_gene: TRBD1
j_gene: TRBJ1-2
v_gene: TRBV5-4
CDR3aa: CASSYQGAYGYTF

d_gene: TRBD1
j_gene: TRBJ1-2
v_gene: TRBV6-5
CDR3aa: CASSYLNLRDRDDYGYTF

d_gene: .
j_gene: TRBJ2-3
v_gene: TRBV4-1
CDR3aa: CASSQDSPTQYF

d_gene: .
j_gene: TRBJ1-4
v_gene: TRBV9
CDR3aa: CASSVGFGSLNEKLFF

d_gene: .
j_gene: TRBJ2-2
v_gene: TRBV5-1
CDR3aa: CASNLDGFTGELFF

d_gene: .
j_gene: TRBJ2-5
v_gene: TRBV29-1
CDR3aa: CSVEWGDGQETQYF

d_gene: .
j_gene: TRBJ1-5
v_gene: TRBV27
CDR3aa: CASSPSGSGQPQHF

d_gene: TRBD2
j_gene: TRBJ2-3
v_gene: TRBV20-1
CDR3aa: CSAPQGLAGGADTQYF

d_gene: .
j_gene: TRBJ1-2
v_gene: TRBV9
CDR3aa: CASSKDGSNYGYTF

d_gene: .
j_gene: TRBJ1-2
v_gene: TRBV20-1
CDR3aa: CSARDAGRYGYTF

d_gene: .
j_gene: TRBJ1-5
v_gene: TRBV27
CDR3aa: CASSPSSNQPQHF

d_gene: .
j_gene: TRBJ2-2
v_gene: TRBV6-4
CDR3aa: CASSEATANTGELFF

d_gene: .
j_gene: TRBJ1-1
v_gene: TRBV19
CDR3aa: CASSVGVRGEAFF